This T cell receptor beta chain emerged from a study of T cells in Graves' hyperthyroidism and ophthalmopathy. Regarding the study as a whole: Stable hyperthyroidism was told apart from ophthalmopathy by a model built on 13 V-J features. In the blood, most expanded thyroid clonotypes above 0.001 appeared as well. Ophthalmopathy was identified by the model a median about seven months ahead of onset.

Losses at the gene ends were 5 bases for V and 3 bases for J; bases not matched to a gene: 6. The CDR3 length is 17 residues. Germline lookup yields CDR1 MDHEN and CDR2 SYDVKM. Of note for this clonotype: The target antigen is unknown.

From RNA transcripts, TCR beta CDR3 regions were amplified. HTBI primers were the set used in a first-round RT-PCR of the TCR CDR3. Each CDR3 protein gets one entry after TCRdb re-called the multiplex PCR reads with MiXCR. Seen here are under 400,000 distinct CDR3 sequences, about 15% observed once, and the top ten hold approximately 9.9%. This TCR was sampled from a woman aged 55-75 years with Graves' hyperthyroidism. The J gene is TRBJ2-2, the V gene TRBV28; 13 bases are shared with TRBD2. Sequenced input: blood. CDR3 loop: CASSPPGLAGDTGELFF. Written as DNA, the CDR3 is TGTGCCAGCAGTCCCCCCGGACTAGCGGGGGACACCGGGGAGCTGTTTTTT.